This is a list of T cell receptor beta chains from one sample in a study of human T cells and chemical hapten exposure. MiXCR, run by TCRdb on the RACE reads, gives a single entry per CDR3 protein. Of 75,000 to 95,000 distinct CDR3 sequences listed, about an eighth were seen once; the top ten hold about 3.7%. The sequencing used whole blood, collected in connection with sensitization to the hapten diphenylcyclopropenone (DPC). The receptor source for this set is a woman aged 60-75 years with alopecia areata. Some clones in this sample may be carry-over from other donors' samples. Both conserved end residues are part of each CDR3.

V gene: TRBV20-1
CDR3 protein: CSASQNLNSGNTIYF

V gene: TRBV10-2
CDR3 protein: CASTAVSYNEQFF

V gene: TRBV12-3/TRBV12-4
CDR3 protein: CASSFGPNTEAFF

V gene: TRBV29-1
CDR3 protein: CSVEGQTNTEAFF

V gene: TRBV5-1
CDR3 protein: CASSLETADTGELFF

V gene: TRBV24-1
CDR3 protein: CATSDDRGETGELFF

V gene: TRBV18
CDR3 protein: CASSEGGSSNQPQHF

V gene: TRBV2
CDR3 protein: CASTLSAVKGYTF

V gene: TRBV29-1
CDR3 protein: CSVAHEQYF

V gene: TRBV10-1
CDR3 protein: CASSYSGGDFNEQFF